This TCR beta chain comes out of a study of blood T cell repertoires in COVID-19. Study-wide context: Collection of acute and convalescent COVID-19 samples took place in the United States, Italy and Spain.

Study processing details: Amplification of reference gene primers provided the estimated nucleated cell counts. Method: immunoSEQ multiplex PCR; TCRdb's copy keeps in-frame clones and lacks some. V and J calls plus clone size are reproduced from that table; the DNA served to infer D and trimming. The sample yields 300,000 to 400,000 clones, 88% seen once. The TCR was taken from a woman in her forties or fifties with active or convalescent COVID-19. Sequencing input: peripheral blood.

CDR3 protein: CSASRGNGVREQYF. The CDR3 DNA is TGCAGTGCTAGTCGAGGGAACGGGGTCCGCGAGCAGTACTTC. This sequence joins TRBV20-1 and TRBJ2-7, with D maybe TRBD2 (5 bases). Trimming cost V 3 bases and J 6 bases, with 18 bases left between them. The germline gives CDR1 DFQATT, CDR2 SNEGSKA (reference sequence). This CDR3 spans 14 amino acids.